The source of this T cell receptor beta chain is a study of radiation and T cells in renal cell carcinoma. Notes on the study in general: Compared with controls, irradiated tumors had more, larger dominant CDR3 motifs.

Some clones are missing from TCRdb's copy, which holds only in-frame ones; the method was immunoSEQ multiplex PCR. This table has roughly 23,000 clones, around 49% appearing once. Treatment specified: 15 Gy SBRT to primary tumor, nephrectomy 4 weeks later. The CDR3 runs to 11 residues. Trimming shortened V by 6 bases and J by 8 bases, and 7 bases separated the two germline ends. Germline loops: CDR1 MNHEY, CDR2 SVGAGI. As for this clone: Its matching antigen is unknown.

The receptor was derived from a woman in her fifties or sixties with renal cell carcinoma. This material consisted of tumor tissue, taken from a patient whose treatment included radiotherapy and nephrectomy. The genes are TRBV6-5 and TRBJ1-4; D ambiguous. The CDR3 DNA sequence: TGTGCCAGCAGCAACGGAGAAAAACTGTTTTTT. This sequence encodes CASSNGEKLFF.